This T cell receptor (beta chain) was captured by sequencing in a study of T-cell memory formation after mild COVID-19. Study-level information: TCR clustering was largely donor specific. Findings and caveats of the study: CD4+ contracting clones lay mainly in CM and EM, CD8+ ones in EMRA. Memory from before infection featured some responding clones, which suggests cross-reactive memory joined.

Germline V CDR1 and CDR2: KGHSH, LQKENI. Trimming took off 4 bases at V and 3 bases at J, with 15 bases between the two ends. The CDR3 sequence is 16 residues long. About this clonotype itself: Its antigen is undetermined.

The TCR alpha and TCR beta cDNA libraries, bearing sample barcodes and UMIs, were generated by 5'RACE using constant-segment primers. In TCRdb, the 5' RACE reads were re-called with MiXCR into one record per CDR3 protein. The table has roughly 240,000 distinct CDR3 sequences, 15% seen once; the top ten hold 2.1%. The V and J genes are TRBV18 and TRBJ2-2, with D perhaps matching TRBD2 (6 bases). The TCR sequence derives from an adult woman who had mild COVID-19 (a few samples of this study predate the infection). Cell type and time point are not known. The sample consisted of PBMCs or a T cell subset sorted from them (not recorded which). The CDR3 coding sequence is TGTGCCAGCTCACAACCTACACTAGCTTACACCGGGGAGCTGTTTTTT. It specifies CASSQPTLAYTGELFF.